Included here is one T cell receptor (beta chain) sequence, with context. The record originates from a study of T cells in Graves' hyperthyroidism and ophthalmopathy. Trimming removed 0 bases at V and 9 bases at J, with 15 bases between. Per the germline V gene, CDR1 is ENHRY and CDR2 is SYGVKD. CDR3 length: 16 residues. RNA transcripts yielded amplified TCR beta CDR3 regions. TCR CDR3 regions were first amplified by RT-PCR with HTBI primers. Each CDR3 protein gets one entry after TCRdb re-called the multiplex PCR reads with MiXCR. The data contain 400,000 to 600,000 distinct CDR3 sequences, around 16% of them singletons.

The chain carries TRBV10-3 and TRBJ1-6, with a weak D call TRBD1 (6 bases). The clonotype was recovered from a woman in her 30s with Graves' ophthalmopathy. Input material: blood. Written as DNA, the CDR3 is TGTGCCATCAGTGAGTCGGGGGGGGCGTTGAGTTCACCCCTCCACTTT. Protein product: CAISESGGALSSPLHF.